This TCR beta chain was recorded in a study of regulatory and conventional T cells in breast cancer (dated by TCRdb to between 2014 and 2017). Of note for this clonotype: Its antigen is still unknown. The input lacks base qualities; no much larger clone sits a single base away.

Per the germline V gene, MNHEY is the CDR1 and SVGEGT is the CDR2. V is clipped by 0 bases and J by 1 base, and the sequence between their germline boundaries is 9 bases long. The CDR3, from cysteine to phenylalanine, totals 15 residues. The only DNA kept is the CDR3, 45 bases in frame from the first base. The method was PCR. Sequencer: Illumina MiSeq. In TCRdb, the public reads were trimmed at Q25 with fastp and aligned with MiXCR, with productive beta chains retained. Rows merge per CDR3 protein into single entries with the most common DNA and genes. For this sample there are fewer than 20,000 distinct CDR3 sequences; about 31% appear just once. The ten largest clones take up around 1.5% of the sample.

Sequencing was performed on conventional T cells from blood. In this chain, TRBV6-2 or TRBV6-3 is recombined with TRBJ1-1; the D region possibly corresponds to TRBD1 (6 bases align). The clonotype comes from a female donor in good health. At the DNA level, the sequence is TGTGCCAGCAGTTACTCCTTACAGGGGAACACTGAAGCTTTCTTT. This encodes CASSYSLQGNTEAFF.